This T cell receptor beta chain was obtained from a study of cytomegalovirus exposure and HLA in healthy donors. Study results and limitations: The study listed some 160 cytomegalovirus-associated TCR beta chains. The authors later found TCR association rates varying by HLA locus, with DRB1 most and HLA-C fewest.

Vbeta (60) and Jbeta (13) primers were used in the PCR. Data came from immunoSEQ multiplex PCR; TCRdb stores just in-frame clones and leaves some out. Its listing shows 70,000 to 85,000 clones. Of note for this clone: Its antigen is not known.

Everyone who donated was a healthy bone marrow donor. At sampling all donors were nominally healthy, likely with unrecorded immune exposures. The TCR comes from a female donor in good health and CMV-seropositive. The sample comprised PBMCs.

The chain's CDR3 is CASSPSHEQFF. The CDR3, as DNA: TGCGCCAGCAGCCCGTCCCATGAGCAGTTCTTC. The rearrangement links TRBV5-1 to TRBJ2-1; D uncertain. The ends were cut back, 4 bases at V and 8 bases at J, with 7 bases in the middle. The CDR3 spans 11 residues. CDR1 is SGHRS and CDR2 is YFSETQ in the germline V gene.